The T cell receptor beta chain described here comes from a study of blood T cell repertoires in COVID-19. As for the study in general: The study drew acute and convalescent COVID-19 samples from the United States, Italy and Spain. T cells, B-cell-depleted T cells, or PBMCs supplied cDNA or gDNA.

Germline V lookup: CDR1 ENHRY, CDR2 SYGVKD. This CDR3 spans 14 amino acids. The germline V and J ends were trimmed by 9 bases and 5 bases, with 20 bases remaining between them. Methods used by the authors: Quantification of nucleated cells was approximated via reference gene primer amplification. Repertoires were generated with immunoSEQ multiplex PCR, while TCRdb's copy carries only in-frame clones and drops some. The V and J calls and the clone size are those of that table, but D and trimming were determined from the DNA. This sample carries approximately 240,000 clones, roughly 82% of them seen once, and the ten largest clones take about 1.5%.

The source material was peripheral blood. The sequence was collected from a woman aged 40 to 50 who had recovered from COVID-19. The chain recombines TRBV10-3 with TRBJ2-7; TRBD1 might be the D (6 bases). The CDR3 DNA sequence: TGTGCCATAGTGGCGGACCCAACAGGGCACGAGCAGTACTTC. The encoded protein is CAIVADPTGHEQYF.